The present T cell receptor (beta chain) was sequenced within a study of CDR3 diversity in severe acne. TCRdb re-called the PCR reads with MiXCR, one entry per CDR3 protein. This table has fewer than 90,000 distinct CDR3 sequences, roughly 49% appearing once. This clonotype was seen a handful of times. CDR1 MGHDK and CDR2 SYGVNS come from the germline V gene. This CDR3 is 13 amino acids long. Trimming took off 1 base at V and 7 bases at J, with 7 bases between the two ends. The V gene is TRBV25-1, the J gene TRBJ2-2; D is undetermined. Material: blood. The clonotype comes from a male donor with severe acne vulgaris. CDR3 nucleotide sequence: TGTGCCAGCAGTGAATTTTTGGGCGGGGAGCTGTTTTTT. Translated: CASSEFLGGELFF.